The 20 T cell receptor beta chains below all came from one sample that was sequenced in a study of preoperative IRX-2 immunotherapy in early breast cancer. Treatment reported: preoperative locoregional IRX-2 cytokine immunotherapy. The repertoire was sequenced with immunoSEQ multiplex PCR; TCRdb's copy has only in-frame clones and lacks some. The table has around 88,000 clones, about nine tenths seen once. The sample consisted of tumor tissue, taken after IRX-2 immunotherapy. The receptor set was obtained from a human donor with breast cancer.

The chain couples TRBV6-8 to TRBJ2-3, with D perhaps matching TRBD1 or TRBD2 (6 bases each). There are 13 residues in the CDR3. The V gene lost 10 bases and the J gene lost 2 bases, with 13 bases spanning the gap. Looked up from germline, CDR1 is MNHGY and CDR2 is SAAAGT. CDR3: CATEGGLTDTQYF. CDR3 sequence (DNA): TGTGCCACAGAGGGGGGACTCACAGATACGCAGTATTTT.

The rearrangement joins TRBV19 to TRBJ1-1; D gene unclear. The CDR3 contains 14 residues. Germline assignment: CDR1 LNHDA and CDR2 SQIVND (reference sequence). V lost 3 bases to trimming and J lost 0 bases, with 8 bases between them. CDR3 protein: CASSIIQMNTEAFF. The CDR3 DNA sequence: TGTGCCAGTAGTATCATTCAGATGAACACTGAAGCTTTCTTT.

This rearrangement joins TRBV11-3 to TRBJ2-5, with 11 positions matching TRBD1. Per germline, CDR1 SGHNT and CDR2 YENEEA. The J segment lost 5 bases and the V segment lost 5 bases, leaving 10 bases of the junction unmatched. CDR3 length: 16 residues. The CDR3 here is CASSQRDRGFRETQYF. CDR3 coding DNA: TGTGCCAGCAGCCAGAGGGACAGGGGGTTTCGGGAGACCCAGTACTTC.

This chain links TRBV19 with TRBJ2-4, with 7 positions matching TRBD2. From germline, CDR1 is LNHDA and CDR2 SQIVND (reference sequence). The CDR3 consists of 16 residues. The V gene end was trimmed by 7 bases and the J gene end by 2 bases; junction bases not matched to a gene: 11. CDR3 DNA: TGTGCCAGTACCACCAGAAGCGGGGAAACCAAAAACATTCAGTACTTC. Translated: CASTTRSGETKNIQYF.

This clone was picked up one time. Here the CDR3 DNA reads TGTGCCAGCAGAGGGGACGAGACGCGTGAAGCTTTCTTT. Translated, it gives CASRGDETREAFF. The chain employs TRBV2 and TRBJ1-1; D is perhaps TRBD1 (5 bases). The CDR3 extends over 13 amino acids. Deletions cut 6 bases from V and 7 bases from J, with 15 bases between. Germline lookup yields CDR1 SNHLY and CDR2 FYNNEI.

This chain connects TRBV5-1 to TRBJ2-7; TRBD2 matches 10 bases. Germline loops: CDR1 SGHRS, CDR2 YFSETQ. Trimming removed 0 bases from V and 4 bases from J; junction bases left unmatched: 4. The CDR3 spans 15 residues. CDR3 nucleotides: TGCGCCAGCAGCTTGGCCTTAGCGGGAGGTTACGAGCAGTACTTC. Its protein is CASSLALAGGYEQYF.

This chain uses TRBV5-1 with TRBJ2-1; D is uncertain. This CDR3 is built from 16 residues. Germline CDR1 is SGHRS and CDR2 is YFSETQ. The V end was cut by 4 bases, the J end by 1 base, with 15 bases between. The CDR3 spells CASSPQPERSYNEQFF. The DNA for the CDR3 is TGCGCCAGCAGCCCTCAACCGGAAAGGTCCTACAATGAGCAGTTCTTC.

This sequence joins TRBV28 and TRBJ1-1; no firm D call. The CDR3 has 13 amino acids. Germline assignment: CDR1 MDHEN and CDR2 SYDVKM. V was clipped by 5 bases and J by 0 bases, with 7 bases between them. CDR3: CASSRRMNTEAFF. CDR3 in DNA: TGTGCCAGCAGTCGACGAATGAACACTGAAGCTTTCTTT.

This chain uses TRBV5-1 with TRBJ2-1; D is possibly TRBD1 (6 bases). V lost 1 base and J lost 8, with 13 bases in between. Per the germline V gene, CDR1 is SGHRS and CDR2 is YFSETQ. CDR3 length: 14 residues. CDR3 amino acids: CASSLNRAVDEQFF. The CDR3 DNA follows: TGCGCCAGCAGCTTGAACAGGGCCGTCGATGAGCAGTTCTTC.

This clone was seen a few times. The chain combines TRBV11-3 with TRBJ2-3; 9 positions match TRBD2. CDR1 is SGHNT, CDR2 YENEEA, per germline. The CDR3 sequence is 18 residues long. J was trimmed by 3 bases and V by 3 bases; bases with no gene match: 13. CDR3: CASSLESASGVGTDTQYF. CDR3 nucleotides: TGTGCCAGCAGCTTGGAATCTGCTAGCGGGGTAGGGACAGATACGCAGTATTTT.

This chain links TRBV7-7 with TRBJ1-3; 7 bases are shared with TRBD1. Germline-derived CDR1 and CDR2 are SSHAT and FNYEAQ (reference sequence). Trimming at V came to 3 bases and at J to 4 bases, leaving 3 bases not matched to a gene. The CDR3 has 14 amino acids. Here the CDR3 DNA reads TGTGCCAGCAGCTTGGTGGGACAGGGAAACACCATATATTTT. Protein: CASSLVGQGNTIYF.

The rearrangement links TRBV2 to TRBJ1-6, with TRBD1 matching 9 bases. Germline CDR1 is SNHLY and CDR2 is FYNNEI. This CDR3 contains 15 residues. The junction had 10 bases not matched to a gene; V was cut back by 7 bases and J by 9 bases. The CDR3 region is CASKIRTGASSPLHF. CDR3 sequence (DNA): TGTGCCAGCAAGATACGGACAGGGGCAAGTTCACCCCTCCACTTT.

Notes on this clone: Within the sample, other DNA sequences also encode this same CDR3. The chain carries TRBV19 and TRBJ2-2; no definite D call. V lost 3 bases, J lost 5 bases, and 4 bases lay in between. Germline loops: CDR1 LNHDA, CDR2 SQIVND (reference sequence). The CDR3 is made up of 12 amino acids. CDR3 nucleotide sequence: TGTGCCAGTAGTATTAGAACCGGGGAGCTGTTTTTT. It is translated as CASSIRTGELFF.

The CDR3 sequence is CASSASVLTDTQYF. As DNA, the CDR3 is TGTGCCAGCAGTGCTAGCGTACTTACAGATACGCAGTATTTT. The chain employs TRBV28 and TRBJ2-3; the D gene is possibly TRBD2 (6 bases). This CDR3 contains 14 residues. Per the germline V gene, CDR1 is MDHEN and CDR2 is SYDVKM. The germline V and J ends were trimmed by 5 bases and 3 bases, with 12 bases remaining between them.

Here the CDR3 reads CASSGNNGQAFF. The CDR3 DNA is TGTGCCAGCAGTGGGAACAACGGCCAAGCTTTCTTT. The chain couples TRBV25-1 to TRBJ1-1; D unclear. The CDR3 has 12 amino acids. V lost 4 bases and J 9 bases, leaving 12 bases between the germline ends. Looked up from germline, CDR1 is MGHDK and CDR2 is SYGVNS.

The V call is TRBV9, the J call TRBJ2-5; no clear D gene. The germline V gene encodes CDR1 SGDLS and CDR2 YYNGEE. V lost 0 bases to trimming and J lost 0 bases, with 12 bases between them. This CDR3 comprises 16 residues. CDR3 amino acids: CASSVGPRRYQETQYF. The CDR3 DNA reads TGTGCCAGCAGCGTAGGGCCTAGAAGATACCAAGAGACCCAGTACTTC.

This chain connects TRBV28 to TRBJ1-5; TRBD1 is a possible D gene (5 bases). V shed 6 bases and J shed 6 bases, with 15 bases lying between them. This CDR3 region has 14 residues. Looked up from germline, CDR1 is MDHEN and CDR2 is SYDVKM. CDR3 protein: CASRMVGELQPQHF. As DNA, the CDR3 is TGTGCCAGCAGGATGGTAGGGGAGCTTCAGCCCCAGCATTTT.

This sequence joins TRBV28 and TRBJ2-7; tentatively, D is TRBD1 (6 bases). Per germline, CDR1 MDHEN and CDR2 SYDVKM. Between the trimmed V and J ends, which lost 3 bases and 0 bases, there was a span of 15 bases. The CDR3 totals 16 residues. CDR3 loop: CASSFTGTPSSYEQYF. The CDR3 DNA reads TGTGCCAGCAGTTTCACCGGGACACCTAGCTCCTACGAGCAGTACTTC.

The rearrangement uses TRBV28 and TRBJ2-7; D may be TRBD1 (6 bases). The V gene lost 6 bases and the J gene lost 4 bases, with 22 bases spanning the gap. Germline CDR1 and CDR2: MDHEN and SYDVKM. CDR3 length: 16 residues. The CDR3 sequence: CASRSRTVFPPYEQYF. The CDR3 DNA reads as TGTGCCAGCAGATCCCGGACAGTTTTTCCCCCTTACGAGCAGTACTTC.

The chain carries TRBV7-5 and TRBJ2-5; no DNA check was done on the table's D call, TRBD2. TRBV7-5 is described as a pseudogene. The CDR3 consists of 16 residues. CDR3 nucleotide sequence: TGTGCCAGCAGCTTGGGGGCTAGCGGGGAAGGAGAGACCCAGTACTTC. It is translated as CASSLGASGEGETQYF.